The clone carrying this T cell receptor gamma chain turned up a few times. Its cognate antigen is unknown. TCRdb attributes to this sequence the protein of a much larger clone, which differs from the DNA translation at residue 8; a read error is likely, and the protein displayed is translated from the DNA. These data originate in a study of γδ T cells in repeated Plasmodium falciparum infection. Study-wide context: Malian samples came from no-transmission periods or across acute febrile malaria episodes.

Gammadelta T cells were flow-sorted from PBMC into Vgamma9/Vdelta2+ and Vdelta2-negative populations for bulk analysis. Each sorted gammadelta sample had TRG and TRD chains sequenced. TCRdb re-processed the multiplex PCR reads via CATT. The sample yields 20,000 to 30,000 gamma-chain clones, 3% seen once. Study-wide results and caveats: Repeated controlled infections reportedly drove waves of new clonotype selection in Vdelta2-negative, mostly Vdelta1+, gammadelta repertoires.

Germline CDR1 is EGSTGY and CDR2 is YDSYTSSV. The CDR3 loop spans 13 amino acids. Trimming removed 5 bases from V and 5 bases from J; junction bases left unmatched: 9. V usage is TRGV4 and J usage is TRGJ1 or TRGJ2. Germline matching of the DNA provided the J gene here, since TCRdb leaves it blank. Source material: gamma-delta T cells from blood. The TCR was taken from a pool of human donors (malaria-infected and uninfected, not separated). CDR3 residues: CATWGSLHYKKLF. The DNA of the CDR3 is TGTGCCACCTGGGGTAGCCTTCATTATAAGAAACTCTTT.